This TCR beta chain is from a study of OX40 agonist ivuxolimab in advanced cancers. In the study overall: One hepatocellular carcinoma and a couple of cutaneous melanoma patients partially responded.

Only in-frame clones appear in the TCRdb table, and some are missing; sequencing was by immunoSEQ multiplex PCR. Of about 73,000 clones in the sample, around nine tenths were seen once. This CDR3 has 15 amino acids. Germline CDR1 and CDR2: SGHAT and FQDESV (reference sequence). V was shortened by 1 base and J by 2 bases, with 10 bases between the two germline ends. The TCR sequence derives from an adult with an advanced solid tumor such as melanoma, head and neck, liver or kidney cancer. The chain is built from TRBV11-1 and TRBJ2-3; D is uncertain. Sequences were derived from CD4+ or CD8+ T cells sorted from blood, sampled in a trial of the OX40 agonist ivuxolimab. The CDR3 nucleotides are TGTGCCAGCAGCTTAGAGGCGTCCAACACAGATACGCAGTATTTT. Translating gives CASSLEASNTDTQYF.